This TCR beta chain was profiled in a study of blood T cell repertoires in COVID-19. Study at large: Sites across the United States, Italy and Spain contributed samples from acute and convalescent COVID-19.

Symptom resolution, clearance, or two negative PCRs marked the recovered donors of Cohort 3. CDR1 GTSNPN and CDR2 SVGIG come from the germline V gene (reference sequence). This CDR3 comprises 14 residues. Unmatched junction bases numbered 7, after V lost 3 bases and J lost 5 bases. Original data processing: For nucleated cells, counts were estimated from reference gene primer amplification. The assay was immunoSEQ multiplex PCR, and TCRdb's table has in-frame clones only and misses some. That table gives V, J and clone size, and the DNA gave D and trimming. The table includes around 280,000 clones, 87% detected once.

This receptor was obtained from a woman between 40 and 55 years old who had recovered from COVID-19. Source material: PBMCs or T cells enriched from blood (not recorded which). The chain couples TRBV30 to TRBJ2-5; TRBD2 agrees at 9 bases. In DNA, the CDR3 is TGTGCCTGGAGCCCGGGACTAGCAGTCGAGACCCAGTACTTC. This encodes CAWSPGLAVETQYF.